A selection of T cell receptor beta chains follows, all from one sample in a study of OX40 agonist ivuxolimab in advanced cancers. Clones were read by immunoSEQ multiplex PCR, and TCRdb kept only the in-frame ones, dropping some. The data hold about 62,000 clones, with 60% to 85% observed a single time. Specimen: CD4+ or CD8+ T cells sorted from blood, collected in a trial of the OX40 agonist ivuxolimab. The receptors derive from an adult with an advanced solid tumor such as melanoma, head and neck, liver or kidney cancer. Each CDR3 is given with its conserved first and last residue.

J gene | V gene | CDR3 protein
TRBJ1-1 | TRBV7-9 | CASSLADIGGTEAFF
TRBJ2-2 | TRBV7-9 | CASGPQGPGELFF
TRBJ2-7 | TRBV2 | CASSETDYKTYEQYF
TRBJ2-2 | TRBV5-1 | CASSLRSNTGELFF
TRBJ2-5 | TRBV10-3 | CAIRPSGAEETQYF
TRBJ1-1 | TRBV29-1 | CSSDRANTEAFF
TRBJ2-2 | TRBV15 | CATSRDLNGELFF
TRBJ2-3 | TRBV18 | CASSGQSTDTQYF
TRBJ2-5 | TRBV11-2 | CASSLVSGGWLETQYF
TRBJ2-1 | TRBV11-2 | CASSLGNGQVNEQFF
TRBJ1-1 | TRBV5-1 | CASSLPGQNTEAFF
TRBJ2-5 | TRBV6-5 | CASSYTRLGSGETQYF
TRBJ1-5 | TRBV5-8 | CATGLEGGQPQHF
TRBJ2-2 | TRBV19 | CASSHRDRGLSGELFF
TRBJ2-5 | TRBV6-5 | CASSYGPGTGAQYF
TRBJ2-6 | TRBV4-1 | CASSQSGQRVSGANVLTF
TRBJ1-5 | TRBV4-3 | CASSQEYSSNQPQHF
TRBJ2-5 | TRBV5-8 | CASSLGGWNQETQYF
TRBJ1-1 | TRBV30 | CAWSRGVWKNTEAFF
TRBJ1-4 | TRBV15 | CATSTGRGLGEKLFF
TRBJ2-1 | TRBV27 | CASSSIGLYLDNEQFF
TRBJ2-2 | TRBV6-5 | CASIQGDGELFF
TRBJ2-2 | TRBV5-4 | CASSLEGNTGELFF
TRBJ2-7 | TRBV27 | CASSRPGTGGKEQYF
TRBJ1-3 | TRBV28 | CASTPAAGNTIYF
TRBJ2-3 | TRBV5-4 | CASSLEQGTDTQYF
TRBJ2-2 | TRBV14 | CASSQDFGTLNTGELFF
TRBJ2-7 | TRBV6-1 | CASSERTYPYEQYF
TRBJ2-6 | TRBV27 | CASTLRAPGANVLTF
TRBJ1-6 | TRBV5-3 | CARTTSRGGQRSSYNSPLHF
TRBJ1-2 | TRBV5-1 | CASSLGVRTGGAGYGYTF
TRBJ2-1 | TRBV5-6 | CASSDLAASYNEQFF
TRBJ2-6 | TRBV25-1 | CASSEYGTVGANVLTF
TRBJ2-2 | TRBV7-2 | CASSPSGRGTGELFF
TRBJ1-1 | TRBV5-1 | CASSLDGPNTEAFF
TRBJ1-2 | TRBV6-1 | CASTDLQGLYGYTF
TRBJ1-1 | TRBV7-9 | CASSPTGRGNTEAFF
. | TRBV5-1 | CASSLQGYEQYF
TRBJ2-3 | TRBV4-1 | CASSPRDRGPDTQYF
TRBJ2-2 | TRBV18 | CASSPPQGSELFF
TRBJ2-5 | TRBV5-1 | CASMEGRGHETQYF
TRBJ2-5 | TRBV9 | CASAGLAGGPQETQYF
TRBJ1-1 | TRBV30 | CAWSRQTMNTEAFF
TRBJ2-7 | TRBV10-3 | CAISETRQGYEQYF
TRBJ1-5 | TRBV29-1 | CSVALAAGIQPQHF
TRBJ2-3 | TRBV5-1 | CASSLDGGVRADTQYF
TRBJ2-1 | TRBV7-6 | CASSLARQSQYNEQFF
TRBJ1-1 | TRBV10-3 | CAISESTEAFF
TRBJ2-7 | TRBV9 | CASNREGNSYEQYF
TRBJ2-3 | TRBV28 | CASSSQTVPDTQYF
TRBJ2-5 | TRBV5-1 | CASSTPQETQYF
TRBJ2-7 | TRBV9 | CASSPGTGAYEQYF
TRBJ2-2 | TRBV28 | CASFRRGDGELFF
TRBJ1-2 | TRBV4-2 | CASSQEGLGYTF